This T cell receptor beta chain was recorded in a study of blood T cell repertoires in COVID-19. About the study: Italy, Spain and the United States were the sources of the convalescent and acute COVID-19 samples. T cells, B-cell-depleted T cells, or PBMCs supplied cDNA or gDNA.

Measured with immunoSEQ multiplex PCR; TCRdb has only the in-frame clones, and not every one. This sample carries 130,000 to 150,000 clones, 65% to 80% of them seen once, and the ten largest clones take about 3.6%. Germline V gives CDR1 LNHDA, CDR2 SQIVND (reference sequence). The CDR3 spans 12 residues. V lost 5 bases to trimming and J lost 4 bases, with 9 bases between them. Sequencing was done on a sample of peripheral blood. The chain is built from TRBV19 and TRBJ2-7, with TRBD1 as a possible D gene (6 bases). The sequence came from a man in his 60s with acute or convalescent COVID-19. The CDR3, as DNA: TGTGCCAGTAGTTCAGACAGGTACGAGCAGTACTTC. Translated, it gives CASSSDRYEQYF.